A single sample is the source of the 21 T cell receptor beta chains below, sequenced in a study of blood T cell repertoires in COVID-19. TCRdb's table, derived via immunoSEQ multiplex PCR, lists solely in-frame clones and lacks some. Of 300,000 or so clones in the sample, roughly 90% are singletons; the top ten hold roughly 2.9%. The source material was peripheral blood. The receptors shown here come from a woman aged 25 to 39 with COVID-19, enrolled during active disease.

This chain links TRBV27 with TRBJ1-2; no definite D call. Germline CDR1 and CDR2: MNHEY and SMNVEV (reference sequence). V lost 2 bases and J 4 bases, leaving 11 bases between the germline ends. The CDR3 loop spans 14 amino acids. The CDR3 DNA reads TGTGCCAGCAGTTTAGACGGGAGGGTCTATGGCTACACCTTC. Amino acids: CASSLDGRVYGYTF.

The chain uses TRBV6-5 and TRBJ2-7; 12 bases align to TRBD1. With V trimmed by 4 bases and J by 5 bases, 6 bases remained unmatched. This CDR3 contains 15 residues. Germline CDR1 MNHEY, CDR2 SVGAGI. The CDR3, as DNA: TGTGCCAGCAGTTCTCCGGGACAGGGGGCCCACGAGCAGTACTTC. Translation gives CASSSPGQGAHEQYF.

The chain is built from TRBV10-1 and TRBJ2-3, with 11 bases aligning to TRBD2. Germline V gene lookup returns CDR1 WNHNN and CDR2 SYGVQD (reference sequence). Trimming removed 5 bases from V and 2 bases from J; junction bases left unmatched: 6. There are 16 residues in the CDR3. The CDR3 here is CASSTIAGGNTDTQYF. The CDR3 nucleotides are TGCGCCAGCAGTACCATAGCGGGAGGGAACACAGATACGCAGTATTTT.

V is TRBV7-9 and J is TRBJ2-1; 14 bases map to TRBD2. Germline V gives CDR1 SEHNR, CDR2 FQNEAQ (reference sequence). The trim removed 4 bases at V and 7 bases at J, leaving 9 bases unmatched. CDR3 length equals 17 residues. The CDR3 here is CASSSGTSGSVLNEQFF. Written as DNA, the CDR3 is TGTGCCAGCAGCTCCGGGACTAGCGGGAGTGTCCTAAATGAGCAGTTCTTC.

The chain carries TRBV5-1 and TRBJ2-4; 7 bases are a match to TRBD2. The CDR3 is 16 amino acids. Germline CDR1 and CDR2: SGHRS and YFSETQ. J gave up 0 bases and V 4 bases, and 7 bases lay outside the gene matches. In nucleotides, the CDR3 is TGCGCCAGCAGCCTCCCGGGACTATTAGCCAAAAACATTCAGTACTTC. Its protein product is CASSLPGLLAKNIQYF.

V and J are TRBV19 and TRBJ1-2, with 7 bases that match TRBD1. There are 13 residues in the CDR3. J gave up 4 bases and V 4 bases, and 3 bases lay outside the gene matches. Germline V gives CDR1 LNHDA, CDR2 SQIVND (reference sequence). This chain's CDR3 is CASSTDRLYGYTF. CDR3 in DNA: TGTGCCAGTAGTACGGACAGGCTCTATGGCTACACCTTC.

The count of this clone is one. The chain combines TRBV10-2 with TRBJ2-3; 8 nucleotides align to TRBD2. CDR3 length equals 14 residues. Germline V gene data show CDR1 as WSHSY and CDR2 as SAAADI. Trimming at V came to 8 bases and at J to 3 bases, leaving 7 bases not matched to a gene. The CDR3 bases are TGCGCCAGCGATCCGGGAGGGGGGACAGATACGCAGTATTTT. As protein: CASDPGGGTDTQYF.

The count of this clone is one. This sequence joins TRBV2 and TRBJ2-1, with 9 bases identical to TRBD2. The CDR3 sequence is 13 residues long. Unmatched junction bases numbered 3, after V lost 3 bases and J lost 9 bases. Germline CDR1 reads SNHLY; CDR2 reads FYNNEI. The DNA of the CDR3 is TGTGCCAGCAGTGAGGGACTAGCTAGTGAGCAGTTCTTC. Translated, it gives CASSEGLASEQFF.

This clone was seen a single time. The rearrangement links TRBV2 to TRBJ2-1; 14 bases map to TRBD2. The CDR3 consists of 16 residues. Germline V gene data show CDR1 as SNHLY and CDR2 as FYNNEI. V gave up 5 bases and J gave up 9 bases; unmatched junction bases: 9. CDR3 protein: CASSPTGTSGSGEQFF. The CDR3 coding sequence is TGTGCCAGCAGTCCCACCGGGACTAGCGGGAGTGGTGAGCAGTTCTTC.

This chain joins TRBV27 and TRBJ1-2; maybe TRBD1 (6 bases). The CDR3 covers 13 residues. Germline-derived CDR1 and CDR2 are MNHEY and SMNVEV (reference sequence). Trimming pared 3 bases from V and 4 bases from J, leaving 9 bases between. CDR3 DNA sequence: TGTGCCAGCAGTTTCTCGGACAGCTATGGCTACACCTTC. This encodes CASSFSDSYGYTF.

This clone was detected a few times. The chain is built from TRBV12-5 and TRBJ1-1, with D unclear. Per the germline V gene, CDR1 is LGHNT and CDR2 is FRNRAP. The CDR3 extends over 14 amino acids. The V and J ends lost 5 bases and 0 bases respectively, with 10 bases between them. The CDR3 protein is CASGEGSMNTEAFF. The CDR3 DNA sequence: TGTGCTAGTGGTGAGGGTAGCATGAACACTGAAGCTTTCTTT.

The V gene is TRBV5-1, the J gene TRBJ1-2, with a weak D call TRBD1 (6 bases). Germline-derived CDR1 and CDR2 are SGHRS and YFSETQ. V was shortened by 7 bases and J by 7 bases, with 17 bases between the two germline ends. The CDR3 contains 13 residues. The CDR3 DNA sequence: TGCGCCAGCCTTGAGGGGGGGCCCGGTGGCTACACCTTC. It encodes CASLEGGPGGYTF.

V usage is TRBV19 and J usage is TRBJ2-7; TRBD1 matches at 8 bases. The CDR3 is made up of 14 amino acids. Germline-derived CDR1 and CDR2 are LNHDA and SQIVND (reference sequence). V lost 4 bases, J lost 0 bases, and 2 bases stayed unmatched. The chain's CDR3 is CASSRDRSSYEQYF. CDR3 bases: TGTGCCAGTAGTAGGGACAGGTCCTCCTACGAGCAGTACTTC.

The rearrangement joins TRBV27 to TRBJ2-7; 8 nucleotides agree with TRBD2. This CDR3 has 15 amino acids. Looked up from germline, CDR1 is MNHEY and CDR2 is SMNVEV (reference sequence). V gave up 0 bases and J gave up 3 bases; unmatched junction bases: 4. CDR3 loop: CASSLSGLVIYEQYF. Here the CDR3 DNA reads TGTGCCAGCAGTTTATCGGGACTAGTTATCTACGAGCAGTACTTC.

The gene calls are TRBV19 and TRBJ1-1, with 9 positions matching TRBD1. This CDR3 region has 15 residues. Germline loops: CDR1 LNHDA, CDR2 SQIVND (reference sequence). The junction had 8 bases not matched to a gene; V was cut back by 9 bases and J by 0 bases. In nucleotides, the CDR3 is TGTGCCAGCCGGGACAGGGTTTCTATGAACACTGAAGCTTTCTTT. Translated, it gives CASRDRVSMNTEAFF. Using reference TRBV19 and TRBJ1-1 for the parts outside the CDR3, the full variable domain is DGGITQSPKYLFRKEGQNVTLSCEQNLNHDAMYWYRQDPGQGLRLIYYSQIVNDFQKGDIAEGYSVSREKKESFPLTVTSAQKNPTAFYLCASRDRVSMNTEAFFGQGTRLTVV.

In DNA form, the CDR3 reads TGTGCCAGCAGTTACGGGACAGGGGGATACAATGAGCAGTTCTTC. Translated, it gives CASSYGTGGYNEQFF. This rearrangement joins TRBV2 to TRBJ2-1, with 11 bases identical to TRBD1. The CDR3 runs to 15 residues. After removal of 5 bases from V and 4 bases from J, the junction contained 4 bases not matched to a gene. From germline, CDR1 is SNHLY and CDR2 FYNNEI.

The chain is built from TRBV23-1 and TRBJ1-5; D not resolved. TRBV23-1 is an ORF, and what it does is uncertain. Trimming took 7 bases from V and 5 from J, leaving 15 bases between them. This CDR3 has 14 residues. The CDR3 protein is CASTFPGIHQPQHF. CDR3 DNA: TGCGCCAGCACTTTTCCAGGCATTCATCAGCCCCAGCATTTT.

The rearrangement joins TRBV6-6 to TRBJ2-3; 8 nucleotides agree with TRBD2. This CDR3 contains 15 residues. The V segment lost 0 bases and the J segment 3 bases; nucleotides outside the gene matches: 2. Germline V gene sequence: CDR1 MNHNY, CDR2 SVGAGI (reference sequence). CDR3 DNA sequence: TGTGCCAGCAGTTACTCCCCTAGCGGGACAGATACGCAGTATTTT. It yields the protein CASSYSPSGTDTQYF.

The chain carries TRBV6-1 and TRBJ2-7; 11 bases agree with TRBD2. The J segment lost 7 bases and the V segment lost 2 bases, leaving 10 bases of the junction unmatched. Germline CDR1 is MNHNS and CDR2 is SASEGT. CDR3 length: 16 residues. The CDR3 DNA follows: TGTGCCAGCAGTGAACAGCCTCTAGCGGGAGGAGGGGAGCAGTACTTC. The encoded protein is CASSEQPLAGGGEQYF.

This chain uses TRBV2 with TRBJ1-2; 7 bases map to TRBD1. This CDR3 has 15 residues. The V gene's germline CDR1 is SNHLY and CDR2 FYNNEI. With 0 bases clipped from V and 6 bases from J, the junction kept 7 bases outside the gene matches. In DNA form, the CDR3 reads TGTGCCAGCAGTGAAGCGACAGGGCAAACGGATGGCTACACCTTC. This gives the protein CASSEATGQTDGYTF.

The rearrangement links TRBV5-6 to TRBJ2-7; the match to TRBD2 covers 8 bases. The CDR3 extends over 15 amino acids. The ends lost 3 bases at V and 1 base at J; junction bases unmatched: 6. Germline CDR1 is SGHDT and CDR2 is YYEEEE. The CDR3 bases are TGTGCCAGCAGCTCGACCGGGACTAGTTCCTACGAGCAGTACTTC. Residues: CASSSTGTSSYEQYF.